This T cell receptor (beta chain) was captured in a study of B cell selection in AIRE deficiency. Generated by immunoSEQ multiplex PCR, the TCRdb table keeps only in-frame clones and is missing some. The data hold 22,000 or so clones, with more than 95% observed a single time. The sorted conventional CD4 T cells were gated as CD4+CD127+. Trimming shortened V by 8 bases and J by 6 bases, and 13 bases separated the two germline ends. Looked up from germline, CDR1 is LNHDA and CDR2 is SQIVND (reference sequence). This CDR3 contains 13 residues. The sample comprised conventional CD4+ T cells sorted from PBMCs. This receptor was obtained from a human donor with AIRE deficiency. The chain joins TRBV19 to TRBJ2-2; TRBD1 is a possible D gene (5 bases). The DNA for the CDR3 is TGTGCCAGTCGTTTCCCAGGGCCCGGGGAGCTGTTTTTT. Its protein is CASRFPGPGELFF.